This T cell receptor (beta chain) appears in the sequencing data of a study of T cell changes during pregnancy in multiple sclerosis. Only in-frame clones appear in the TCRdb table, and some are missing; sequencing was by immunoSEQ multiplex PCR. The data show tens of thousands of clones, 85% to 90% seen once. This clone showed up just once. Germline V gives CDR1 LNHDA, CDR2 SQIVND (reference sequence). V lost 3 bases and J 0 bases, leaving 24 bases between the germline ends. This CDR3 is 20 amino acids long. The receptor was isolated from a female donor with multiple sclerosis, enrolled in a pregnancy study. This material consisted of CD4+ T cells from peripheral blood mononuclear cells, taken in the first trimester of pregnancy. This chain uses TRBV19 with TRBJ1-5, with a possible D match to TRBD1 (6 bases). CDR3 sequence: CASSIPPQGRYRDSNQPQHF. The CDR3 DNA sequence: TGTGCCAGTAGTATCCCCCCACAGGGACGGTATAGAGATAGCAATCAGCCCCAGCATTTT. Based on the CDR3 plus reference TRBV19 and TRBJ1-5, the full variable domain is DGGITQSPKYLFRKEGQNVTLSCEQNLNHDAMYWYRQDPGQGLRLIYYSQIVNDFQKGDIAEGYSVSREKKESFPLTVTSAQKNPTAFYLCASSIPPQGRYRDSNQPQHFGDGTRLSIL.